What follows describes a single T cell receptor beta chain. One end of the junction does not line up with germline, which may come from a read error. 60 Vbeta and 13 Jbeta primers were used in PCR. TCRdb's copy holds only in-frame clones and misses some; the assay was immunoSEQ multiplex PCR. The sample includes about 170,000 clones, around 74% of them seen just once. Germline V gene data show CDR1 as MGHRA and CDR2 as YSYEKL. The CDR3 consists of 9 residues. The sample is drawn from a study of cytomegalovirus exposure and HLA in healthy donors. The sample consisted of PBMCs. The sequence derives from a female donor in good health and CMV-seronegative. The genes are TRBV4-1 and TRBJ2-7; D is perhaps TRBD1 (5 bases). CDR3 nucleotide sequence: TGCGCCAGCAGCCCTCTCAGGGCCTTC. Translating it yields CASSPLRAF.